Listed here are 30 T cell receptor beta chains from one sample, sequenced in a study of blood T cells in healthy people across ages. For the second PCR, which ran for about 7 to 11 cycles, a sample-barcoded 5' primer and a J-beta primer mix were used. TCRdb analysed the 5' RACE reads with MiXCR anew, one entry per CDR3 protein. The sample has around 2 million distinct CDR3 sequences, around 40% seen once; the top ten hold more than 20%. The sample was blood. These receptor sequences come from a human donor in good health.

This clonotype has a count of ten or more. CDR3 amino acids: CSAPGHYSNQPQHF. CDR3 bases: TGCAGCGCTCCGGGACATTACAGCAATCAGCCCCAGCATTTT. The chain uses TRBV29-1 and TRBJ1-5; D may be TRBD1 (6 bases). The CDR3 covers 14 residues. Trimming shortened V by 7 bases and J by 1 base, and 14 bases separated the two germline ends. The germline gives CDR1 SQVTM, CDR2 ANQGSEA.

The chain couples TRBV20-1 to TRBJ1-2; 8 bases fit TRBD1. From germline, CDR1 is DFQATT and CDR2 SNEGSKA (reference sequence). Trimming took 7 bases from V and 6 from J; bases not matched to a gene: 7. The CDR3 is 12 residues long. The CDR3 here is CSGYRGSNGYTF. The CDR3 DNA reads TGCAGTGGTTACAGGGGGTCCAATGGCTACACCTTC.

The chain uses TRBV6-2 or TRBV6-3 and TRBJ1-2; maybe TRBD1 (6 bases). The V gene's germline CDR1 is MNHEY and CDR2 SVGEGT. The CDR3 contains 15 residues. V was pared by 0 bases and J by 2 bases, with 10 bases between. The CDR3 is CASSYSRGVNYGYTF. The DNA for the CDR3 is TGTGCCAGCAGTTACTCCAGGGGCGTGAACTATGGCTACACCTTC.

In this sample, this clonotype turned up a few times. V usage is TRBV3-1 and J usage is TRBJ2-3; a weak D match, TRBD2 (5 bases). Germline V lookup: CDR1 LGHDT, CDR2 YNNKEL (reference sequence). The CDR3 is made up of 14 amino acids. V was clipped by 4 bases and J by 2 bases, with 10 bases between them. In DNA, the CDR3 is TGTGCCAGCAGCCGGAGGACCTTCACAGATACGCAGTATTTT. It is translated as CASSRRTFTDTQYF.

There are a few counts of this clonotype. The J gene is TRBJ2-1, the V gene TRBV15, with D perhaps TRBD2 (6 bases). In germline, CDR1 is LNHNV, CDR2 YYDKDF (reference sequence). The V gene lost 3 bases and the J gene lost 7 bases, with 16 bases spanning the gap. The CDR3 is made up of 15 amino acids. The DNA of the CDR3 is TGTGCCACCAGCAGGGGCGGGAATCCGGGGAATGAGCAGTTCTTC. This gives the protein CATSRGGNPGNEQFF.

This chain joins TRBV15 and TRBJ2-3; TRBD2 is a possible D gene (5 bases). Trimming pared 1 base from V and 1 base from J, leaving 12 bases between. The CDR3 contains 16 residues. From germline, CDR1 is LNHNV and CDR2 YYDKDF (reference sequence). CDR3 nucleotides: TGTGCCACCAGCAGAGGTTCGGGGTATGGCACAGATACGCAGTATTTT. Its translation is CATSRGSGYGTDTQYF.

This clonotype was counted between two and nine times. The chain is built from TRBV13 and TRBJ2-7; TRBD1 or TRBD2 may be the D gene (5 bases each). V lost 8 bases and J 7 bases, leaving 18 bases between the germline ends. In germline, CDR1 is PRHDT, CDR2 FYEKMQ (reference sequence). This CDR3 spans 13 amino acids. The chain's CDR3 is CASALGRVGEQYF. The CDR3 DNA sequence: TGTGCCAGCGCCCTGGGGCGGGTTGGAGAGCAGTACTTC.

Only one count was recorded for this clonotype. This chain uses TRBV5-5 with TRBJ2-1, with D hard to call. The CDR3 is 13 residues long. The ends were cut back, 5 bases at V and 5 bases at J, with 11 bases in the middle. Germline V gene sequence: CDR1 SGHKS, CDR2 YYEKEE (reference sequence). CDR3 protein: CASSYHDNNEQFF. CDR3 nucleotides: TGTGCCAGCAGTTACCACGATAACAATGAGCAGTTCTTC.

V is TRBV12-3 or TRBV12-4 and J is TRBJ2-1; D call uncertain. Trimming removed 3 bases from V and 4 bases from J, with 10 bases in between. The CDR3 covers 14 residues. The CDR3 spells CASSLKTRYNEQFF. DNA for the CDR3: TGTGCCAGCAGTTTGAAAACCCGATACAATGAGCAGTTCTTC.

This sequence joins TRBV9 and TRBJ2-1, with unresolved D. There are 14 residues in the CDR3. Trimming cost V 5 bases and J 0 bases, with 9 bases left between them. Per germline, CDR1 SGDLS and CDR2 YYNGEE. The CDR3, as DNA: TGTGCCAGCAGTGAGTGGACCTCCTACAATGAGCAGTTCTTC. It yields the protein CASSEWTSYNEQFF.

V usage is TRBV4-2 and J usage is TRBJ1-1, with no clear D. Germline V gene data show CDR1 as LGHNA and CDR2 as YNFKEQ. Trimming left V 5 bases short and J 1 base short, with 11 bases between. CDR3 size: 14 residues. The chain's CDR3 is CASSYKDENTEAFF. CDR3 in DNA: TGTGCCAGCAGCTATAAAGATGAGAACACTGAAGCTTTCTTT.

V is TRBV7-2 and J is TRBJ2-7; maybe TRBD1 (5 bases). The germline gives CDR1 SGHTA, CDR2 FQGNSA. This CDR3 spans 15 amino acids. The V end was cut by 5 bases, the J end by 2 bases, with 16 bases between. Written as DNA, the CDR3 is TGTGCCAGCAGCCCCTCCCCGACAGTGGCCTACGAGCAGTACTTC. As protein: CASSPSPTVAYEQYF.

The chain links TRBV20-1 to TRBJ2-1; D is perhaps TRBD2 (6 bases). This CDR3 has 16 amino acids. The germline V gene encodes CDR1 DFQATT and CDR2 SNEGSKA (reference sequence). V was trimmed by 3 bases and J by 0 bases, leaving 15 bases between them. This CDR3 reads CSASKVAGSSYNEQFF. The CDR3 nucleotides read TGCAGTGCTAGTAAAGTGGCGGGAAGCTCCTACAATGAGCAGTTCTTC.

This chain uses TRBV7-8 with TRBJ2-3; 8 nucleotides agree with TRBD2. CDR1 and CDR2 (germline): SGHVS, FQNEAQ. Trimming at V came to 2 bases and at J to 4 bases, leaving 8 bases not matched to a gene. There are 16 residues in the CDR3. This chain's CDR3 is CASSLRSGGLADTQYF. The CDR3 DNA reads as TGTGCCAGCAGCTTAAGGTCGGGGGGGCTTGCAGATACGCAGTATTTT.

The rearrangement uses TRBV4-3 and TRBJ2-1; 9 nucleotides agree with TRBD2. V lost 4 bases, J lost 7 bases, and 5 bases stayed unmatched. The CDR3 runs 14 residues. CDR1 is LGHNA, CDR2 YSLEER, per germline. The CDR3: CASSPSGGPNEQFF. The DNA of the CDR3 is TGCGCCAGCAGCCCCAGCGGGGGGCCTAATGAGCAGTTCTTC.

The J gene is TRBJ2-5, the V gene TRBV14, with D perhaps being TRBD1 or TRBD2 (5 bases each). This CDR3 region has 19 residues. V gave up 0 bases and J gave up 2 bases, with 22 bases separating them. CDR1 and CDR2 (germline): SGHDN, FVKESK. The CDR3, as DNA: TGTGCCAGCAGCCAAGATAGTAGGGACCTCATCTATCGACAAGAGACCCAGTACTTC. Translating it yields CASSQDSRDLIYRQETQYF.

The CDR3 here is CASSLTGEDEQYF. DNA for the CDR3: TGCGCCAGCAGCTTAACAGGGGAGGACGAGCAGTACTTC. V usage is TRBV5-1 and J usage is TRBJ2-7; D might be TRBD1 (7 bases). This CDR3 has 13 residues. CDR1 SGHRS and CDR2 YFSETQ come from the germline V gene. The germline V and J ends were trimmed by 2 bases and 5 bases, with 11 bases remaining between them.

The J gene is TRBJ1-4, the V gene TRBV6-6, with D possibly being TRBD1 (5 bases). V lost 6 bases and J lost 0, with 8 bases in between. Germline V lookup: CDR1 MNHNY, CDR2 SVGAGI (reference sequence). The CDR3 has 14 residues. The CDR3 loop reads CASRSRATNEKLFF. Written as DNA, the CDR3 is TGTGCCAGCAGATCCAGGGCAACTAATGAAAAACTGTTTTTT.

This clonotype was seen more than once but under ten times. The chain employs TRBV10-3 and TRBJ1-4; D is possibly TRBD1 (5 bases). This CDR3 contains 13 residues. V was shortened by 8 bases and J by 5 bases, with 12 bases between the two germline ends. Germline lookup yields CDR1 ENHRY and CDR2 SYGVKD. In DNA form, the CDR3 reads TGTGCCATCGGCCGGGACCTAAATGAAAAACTGTTTTTT. Amino acid sequence: CAIGRDLNEKLFF.

The rearrangement joins TRBV7-3 to TRBJ2-5; D is ambiguous. V gave up 2 bases and J gave up 7 bases, with 11 bases separating them. This CDR3 contains 13 residues. CDR1 and CDR2 (germline): SGHTA, FQGTGA. CDR3: CASSLGATGTQYF. For the CDR3, the DNA is TGTGCCAGCAGCTTAGGAGCGACGGGGACCCAGTACTTC.

This rearrangement joins TRBV30 to TRBJ1-5, with D perhaps matching TRBD1 (5 bases). This CDR3 has 16 residues. V was trimmed by 4 bases and J by 1 base, leaving 17 bases between them. Germline V gene sequence: CDR1 GTSNPN, CDR2 SVGIG (reference sequence). CDR3 in amino acids: CAWTPLRGASNQPQHF. DNA of the CDR3: TGTGCCTGGACCCCCCTGAGGGGCGCGAGCAATCAGCCCCAGCATTTT.

V is TRBV5-1 and J is TRBJ1-6; D uncertain. Germline CDR1 is SGHRS and CDR2 is YFSETQ. This CDR3 has 14 amino acids. V was trimmed by 3 bases and J by 6 bases, leaving 10 bases between them. The CDR3 region is CASSWRGINSPLHF. CDR3 nucleotides: TGCGCCAGCAGCTGGCGGGGAATTAATTCACCCCTCCACTTT.

The chain uses TRBV6-2 or TRBV6-3 and TRBJ2-2; tentative D call: TRBD2 (5 bases). The germline V gene encodes CDR1 MNHEY and CDR2 SVGEGT. V lost 8 bases to trimming and J lost 6 bases, with 13 bases between them. The length of the CDR3 is 13 residues. CDR3 in DNA: TGTGCCAGCGTCCGATCCGGGGCCGGGGAGCTGTTTTTT. Protein sequence: CASVRSGAGELFF.

CDR3: CASSPSGGALGEQFF. The CDR3 DNA is TGTGCCAGCAGCCCCTCTGGGGGCGCGTTAGGGGAGCAGTTCTTC. The chain couples TRBV7-9 to TRBJ2-1, with D tentatively TRBD1 (6 bases). Germline V gene lookup returns CDR1 SEHNR and CDR2 FQNEAQ (reference sequence). The CDR3 covers 15 residues. Trimming took off 5 bases at V and 10 bases at J, with 21 bases between the two ends.

The chain employs TRBV7-9 and TRBJ2-1; D may be TRBD2 (5 bases). The CDR3 length is 14 residues. Deletions cut 8 bases from V and 3 bases from J, with 14 bases between. Looked up from germline, CDR1 is SEHNR and CDR2 is FQNEAQ (reference sequence). CDR3 in amino acids: CASPGKIVYNEQFF. The CDR3 bases are TGTGCCAGCCCGGGAAAAATCGTCTACAATGAGCAGTTCTTC.

This chain connects TRBV20-1 to TRBJ1-2, with 7 nucleotides matching TRBD1. Germline V gives CDR1 DFQATT, CDR2 SNEGSKA (reference sequence). V shed 0 bases, J shed 0 bases, and the junction held 7 bases outside the gene matches. The CDR3 contains 16 residues. DNA of the CDR3: TGCAGTGCTAGAGATAAGGTCCAGGGGGCTAACTATGGCTACACCTTC. Translated, it gives CSARDKVQGANYGYTF.

This clonotype was counted a few times. The chain links TRBV9 to TRBJ2-6; D might be TRBD2 (5 bases). The V and J ends lost 0 bases and 4 bases respectively, with 14 bases between them. The CDR3 contains 17 residues. Germline lookup yields CDR1 SGDLS and CDR2 YYNGEE. In DNA, the CDR3 is TGTGCCAGCAGCGTAGCTCTATCGGGAACCGGGGCCAACGTCCTGACTTTC. It codes for CASSVALSGTGANVLTF.

The chain carries TRBV29-1 and TRBJ2-5; TRBD2 matches 7 bases. Germline loops: CDR1 SQVTM, CDR2 ANQGSEA. The CDR3 has 15 residues. The CDR3 loop is CTALDWGGIQETQYF. CDR3 coding DNA: TGCACCGCCTTAGACTGGGGGGGGATCCAAGAGACCCAGTACTTC.

With respect to this clonotype: Germline and junction disagree at one end, which may indicate a read error. This chain connects TRBV5-1 to TRBJ2-5, with 9 positions matching TRBD2. This CDR3 spans 18 amino acids. Germline assignment: CDR1 SGHRS and CDR2 YFSETQ. The CDR3 reads CASSNARGRLAEQVTQYF. The CDR3 DNA sequence: TGCGCCAGCAGCAACGCCCGCGGAAGACTAGCGGAACAAGTGACCCAGTACTTC.

This clonotype was counted a few times. The chain recombines TRBV12-3 or TRBV12-4 with TRBJ2-1; TRBD1 aligns across 7 bases. The CDR3 has 14 amino acids. V was pared by 5 bases and J by 5 bases, with 6 bases of the junction left unmatched. The CDR3 protein is CASSLHTGDNEQFF. Here the CDR3 DNA reads TGTGCCAGCAGTCTGCATACAGGGGACAATGAGCAGTTCTTC.